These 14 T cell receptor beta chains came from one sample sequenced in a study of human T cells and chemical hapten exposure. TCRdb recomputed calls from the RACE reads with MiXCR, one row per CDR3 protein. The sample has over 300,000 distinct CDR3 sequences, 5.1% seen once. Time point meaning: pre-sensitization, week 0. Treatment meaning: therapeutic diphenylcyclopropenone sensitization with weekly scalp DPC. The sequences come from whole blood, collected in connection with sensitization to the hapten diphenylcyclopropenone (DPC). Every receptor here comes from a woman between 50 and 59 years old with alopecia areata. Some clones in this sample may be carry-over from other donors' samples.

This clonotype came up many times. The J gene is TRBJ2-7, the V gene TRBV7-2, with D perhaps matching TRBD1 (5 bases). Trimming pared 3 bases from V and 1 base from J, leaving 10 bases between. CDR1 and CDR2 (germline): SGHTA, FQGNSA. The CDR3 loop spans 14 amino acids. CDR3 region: CASSFPTVSYEQYF. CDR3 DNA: TGTGCCAGCAGCTTCCCGACAGTTTCCTACGAGCAGTACTTC.

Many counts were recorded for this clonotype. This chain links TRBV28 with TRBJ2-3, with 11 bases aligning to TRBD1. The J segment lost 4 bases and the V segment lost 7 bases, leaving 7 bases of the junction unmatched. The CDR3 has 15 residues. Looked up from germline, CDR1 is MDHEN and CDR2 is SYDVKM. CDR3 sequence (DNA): TGTGCCAGCAAGAATCCGGGACAGGGGGCAGATACGCAGTATTTT. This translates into CASKNPGQGADTQYF.

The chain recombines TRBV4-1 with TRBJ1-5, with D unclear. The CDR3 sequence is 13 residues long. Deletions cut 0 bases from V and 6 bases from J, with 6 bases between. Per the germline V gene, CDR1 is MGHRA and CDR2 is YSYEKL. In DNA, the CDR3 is TGCGCCAGCAGCCAAGATGAGGTTCAGCCCCAGCATTTT. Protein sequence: CASSQDEVQPQHF.

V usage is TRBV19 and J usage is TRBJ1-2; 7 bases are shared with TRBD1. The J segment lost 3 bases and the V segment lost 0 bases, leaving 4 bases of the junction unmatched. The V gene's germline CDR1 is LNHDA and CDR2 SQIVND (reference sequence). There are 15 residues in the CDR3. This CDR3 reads CASSIDRTGDYGYTF. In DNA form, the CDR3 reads TGTGCCAGTAGTATAGATCGGACAGGCGACTATGGCTACACCTTC.

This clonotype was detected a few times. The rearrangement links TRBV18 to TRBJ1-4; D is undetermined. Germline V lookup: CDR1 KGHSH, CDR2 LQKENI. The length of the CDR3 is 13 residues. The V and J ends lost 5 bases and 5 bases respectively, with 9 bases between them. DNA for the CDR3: TGTGCCAGCTCAGCCGATTTAAATGAAAAACTGTTTTTT. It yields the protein CASSADLNEKLFF.

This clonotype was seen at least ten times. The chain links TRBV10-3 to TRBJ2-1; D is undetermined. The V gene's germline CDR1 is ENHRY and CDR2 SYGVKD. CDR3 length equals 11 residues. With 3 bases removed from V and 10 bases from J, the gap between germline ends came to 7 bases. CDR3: CAISDYPEQFF. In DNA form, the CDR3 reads TGTGCCATCAGTGACTATCCAGAGCAGTTCTTC.

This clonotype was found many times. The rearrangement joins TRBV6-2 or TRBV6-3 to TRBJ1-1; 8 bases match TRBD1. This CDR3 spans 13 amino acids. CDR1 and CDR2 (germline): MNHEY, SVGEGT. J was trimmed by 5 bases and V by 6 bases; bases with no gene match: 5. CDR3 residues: CASRWTGRTEAFF. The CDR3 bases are TGTGCCAGCAGATGGACAGGGAGGACTGAAGCTTTCTTT.

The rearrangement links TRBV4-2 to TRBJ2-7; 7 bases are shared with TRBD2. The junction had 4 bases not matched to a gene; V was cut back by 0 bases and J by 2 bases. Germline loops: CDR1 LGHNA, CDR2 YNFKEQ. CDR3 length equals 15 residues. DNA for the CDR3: TGTGCCAGCAGCCAAGACGCGGGAGAACCCTACGAGCAGTACTTC. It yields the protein CASSQDAGEPYEQYF.

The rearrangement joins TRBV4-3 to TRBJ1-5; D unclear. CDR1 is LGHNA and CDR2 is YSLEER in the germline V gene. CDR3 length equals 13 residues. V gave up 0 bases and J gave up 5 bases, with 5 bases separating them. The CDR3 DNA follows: TGCGCCAGCAGCCAAGATCACGATCAGCCCCAGCATTTT. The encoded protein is CASSQDHDQPQHF.

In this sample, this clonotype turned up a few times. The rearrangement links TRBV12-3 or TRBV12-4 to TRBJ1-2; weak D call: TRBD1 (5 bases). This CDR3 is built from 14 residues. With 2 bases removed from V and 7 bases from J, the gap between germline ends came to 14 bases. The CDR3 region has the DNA TGTGCCAGCAGTTTATCAGAAGGGGTTGGTGGCTACACCTTC. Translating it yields CASSLSEGVGGYTF.

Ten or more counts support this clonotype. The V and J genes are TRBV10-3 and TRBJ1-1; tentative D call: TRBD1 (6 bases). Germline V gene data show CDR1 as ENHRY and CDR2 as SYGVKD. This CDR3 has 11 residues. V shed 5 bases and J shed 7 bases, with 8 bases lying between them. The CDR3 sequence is CAISQGNEAFF. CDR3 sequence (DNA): TGTGCCATCAGTCAGGGGAATGAAGCTTTCTTT.

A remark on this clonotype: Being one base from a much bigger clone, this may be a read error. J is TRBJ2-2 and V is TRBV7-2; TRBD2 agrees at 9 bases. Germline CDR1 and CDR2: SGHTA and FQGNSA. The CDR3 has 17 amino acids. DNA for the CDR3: TGTGCCAGCAGCTCTCCAGCGGGGGGCGGGAACACCGGGGAGATGTTTTTT. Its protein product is CASSSPAGGGNTGEMFF.

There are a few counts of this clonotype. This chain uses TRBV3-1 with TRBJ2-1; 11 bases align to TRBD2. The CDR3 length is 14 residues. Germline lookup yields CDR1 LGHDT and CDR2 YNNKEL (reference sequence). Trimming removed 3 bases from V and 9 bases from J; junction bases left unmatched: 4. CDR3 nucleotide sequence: TGTGCCAGCAGCCAGGCACTAGCGGGAGCTGAGCAGTTCTTC. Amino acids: CASSQALAGAEQFF.

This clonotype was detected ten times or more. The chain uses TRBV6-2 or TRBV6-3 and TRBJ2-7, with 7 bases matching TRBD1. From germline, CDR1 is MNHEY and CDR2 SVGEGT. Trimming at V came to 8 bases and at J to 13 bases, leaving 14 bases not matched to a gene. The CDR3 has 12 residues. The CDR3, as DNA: TGTGCCAGCGCTGGGAGTAGGGACAGACAATACTTC. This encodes CASAGSRDRQYF.